The following is a T cell receptor beta chain sequence with its context. Its cognate antigen has yet to be identified. Base-call qualities are not available, and no considerably larger clone is one nucleotide away. Using the deep immunoSEQ assay, multiplex PCR amplified TCR CDR3 regions from genomic DNA. Genomic DNA extracted from each cell subset was distributed evenly over all wells of several immunoSEQ 96-well plates, and each plate served as one replicate. For sorted subsets, 200 to 250 ng of genomic DNA, equivalent to 25,000 to 35,000 T cell genomes, went into each replicate PCR. Purified libraries were quantified with a Qubit 3.0 fluorometer, sized on a Bioanalyzer 2100, and re-quantified with the KAPA Library Quantification kit. Every immunoSEQ 96-well plate was sequenced on a separate single-read 150-cycle Illumina NextSeq 550 flow cell. Regarding the original processing steps: Because the immunoSEQ output included only junctional sequences and no quality scores, the filtering could not be the same as the filtering used for full-length reads. To assign V/J genes and CDR3, sequences were annotated using PyIR, a Python wrapper for IgBLAST v1.9, with IMGT germline references. Any read was removed if the V/J assignment was weak (E-value above 1e-6), the CDR3 was missing, or the read contained stop codons, out-of-frame junctions, or ambiguous translated residues. A V3J clonotype was defined by an identical inferred V gene, J gene, and CDR3 amino acid sequence. To compute the percentage overlap between repertoires, the number of shared unique clonotypes was divided by the size of the smaller repertoire. Repertoire richness was assessed with RTK rarefaction, the Chao1 estimator, and Recon v2.1 estimates of unobserved clonotypes. For all TCRbeta clonotypes obtained by the gDNA method from a few donors, generation probabilities were computed with OLGA. Entries here come from immuneACCESS through TCRdb and include only in-frame sequences with V and J called. Some clones fail to appear in such tables; in the studies checked, an unresolved V gene covers under half of the shortfall, and the cause of the remainder is unknown. V, J and clone size were drawn from that table, and D and trimming were deduced from the DNA. Present in this sample are about 730,000 clones, about two thirds of which were seen just once. The ten largest clones represent less than 2% of the sample.

Donors were healthy HIV-negative adults with no recently reported acute infections or vaccinations. All donors were Caucasian adults living in Nashville, Tennessee, USA. CD4+ T cells were enriched through magnetic negative selection, after which naive cells were positively selected on CD45RA and the remaining negative fraction served as the memory subset. After blood collection by leukapheresis, PBMCs were isolated using Ficoll-Histopaque density gradient centrifugation and then cryopreserved in the vapor phase of liquid nitrogen. Purity and quantity of every magnetically sorted T cell population were checked by analytical flow cytometry. Genomic DNA was isolated from every sorted fraction and measured by UV absorbance on a Nanodrop 2000c. These data originate in a study of shared clonotypes between healthy human individuals (dated by TCRdb to 2018 to 2021). In the study overall: The cohort comprised a couple of women and a few men aged 18 to 49 years. Blood TCR repertoires of roughly five healthy adults were deeply sequenced to estimate repertoire size and the extent of clonotype sharing between individuals. For each donor, three plates each were used for CD4 naive and CD4 memory, two plates were used for CD8 naive, and one plate was used for CD8 memory. Between about 0.94 and 8.9 billion PBMCs per donor were obtained by leukapheresis. Libraries were prepared and TCR repertoires were sequenced by different laboratories using diverse techniques, in order to increase sequencing depth and limit assay-specific biases.

The germline V gene provides CDR1 SGHRS and CDR2 YFSETQ. The V end gives up 5 bases and the J end 6 bases, leaving 11 bases in the junction not matched to a gene. Measured from the cysteine to the phenylalanine, the CDR3 is 15 residues long. Solely the CDR3 DNA is kept, with 45 bases framed from the first base. Results and caveats for the whole study, not just this receptor: Naive subsets generally had larger estimated clonotype richness than memory subsets did. Pairwise subsampling led to the expectation that sequencing depth would affect the degree of clonotype sharing among donors. About 4.5% of naive CD4, approximately 3.7% of naive CD8, around 2.3% of memory CD4, and 0.4% of memory CD8 clonotypes were shared across a handful of donors. Rarefaction of sorted-subset datasets indicated incomplete sequencing despite the large sequencing depth. Because the study included a small number of donors, the genetic and exposure-history diversity represented was limited. Sampling was restricted to blood, and TCR repertoires in tissues likely differ from the TCR repertoires found in blood. Compared with non-shared clonotypes, the clonotypes found in all four sorted-subset donors had higher generation probabilities.

This clonotype originated in a woman in her thirties in good health. Recombination joined TRBV5-1 with TRBJ2-1; the junction holds 7 bases that match TRBD2. The sequenced material came from memory CD4+ T cells sorted from blood. Interpreted using the paper, the cell subset or site label stands for: CD45RA-negative fraction. The CDR3 in this case is CASRAGGTGGNEQFF. Here is the DNA: TGCGCCAGCAGGGCTGGAGGAACGGGGGGCAATGAGCAGTTCTTC.